These 10 T cell receptor beta chains share one sample of origin, sequenced in a study of T cells in Graves' hyperthyroidism and ophthalmopathy. Regions amplified from RNA transcripts were the TCR beta CDR3 regions. The HTBI primer set served for first-round RT-PCR of the TCR CDR3. TCRdb used MiXCR to reprocess the multiplex PCR reads, holding one entry per CDR3 protein. The sample has around 300,000 distinct CDR3 sequences, roughly 15% seen once; the top ten hold 34%. The sequencing sample was made of blood. These receptors were obtained from a woman aged 40 to 50 with Graves' ophthalmopathy.

The rearrangement joins TRBV19 to TRBJ1-6; D ambiguous. The CDR3 consists of 16 residues. V lost 6 bases and J lost 0, with 12 bases in between. The germline gives CDR1 LNHDA, CDR2 SQIVND (reference sequence). CDR3 amino acids: CASSPQLSSYNSPLHF. CDR3 DNA sequence: TGTGCCAGTAGCCCTCAACTCAGCTCCTATAATTCACCCCTCCACTTT. Using reference TRBV19 and TRBJ1-6 for the parts outside the CDR3, the full variable domain is DGGITQSPKYLFRKEGQNVTLSCEQNLNHDAMYWYRQDPGQGLRLIYYSQIVNDFQKGDIAEGYSVSREKKESFPLTVTSAQKNPTAFYLCASSPQLSSYNSPLHFGNGTRLTVT.

This clonotype appeared once. The chain has TRBV25-1 and TRBJ2-6, with D perhaps matching TRBD2 (6 bases). This CDR3 contains 12 residues. V lost 5 bases and J lost 11, with 10 bases in between. Germline CDR1 reads MGHDK; CDR2 reads SYGVNS. The CDR3 coding sequence is TGTGCCAGCAGTCCCGGCGGGGACGTCCTGACTTTC. Its translation: CASSPGGDVLTF.

This clonotype was found many times. The CDR3 DNA reads as TGTGCCAGCACTCTCCTCGGGACAGGGGTCGATGAGCAGTTCTTC. Protein sequence: CASTLLGTGVDEQFF. The rearrangement links TRBV2 to TRBJ2-1; TRBD1 aligns across 10 bases. V trimming: 7 bases; J trimming: 8 bases; junction bases outside the gene matches: 11. Per germline, CDR1 SNHLY and CDR2 FYNNEI. The CDR3 totals 15 residues.

This clonotype has a handful of counts. This chain uses TRBV3-1 with TRBJ2-6; the D is unclear. Trimming pared 1 base from V and 0 bases from J, leaving 4 bases between. The germline gives CDR1 LGHDT, CDR2 YNNKEL (reference sequence). This CDR3 has 15 amino acids. The CDR3 DNA follows: TGTGCCAGCAGCCAAGTTGGCTCTGGGGCCAACGTCCTGACTTTC. Its translation is CASSQVGSGANVLTF.

In regard to this clonotype: Its ends do not fully match the called genes, so a read error is possible. The rearrangement links TRBV7-2 to TRBJ1-2; D possibly corresponds to TRBD1 (6 bases). The germline CDR1 and CDR2 sequences are SGHTA and FQGNSA. The CDR3 length is 14 residues. The DNA for the CDR3 is TGTGCCAGCAGCCTTGCAGGGGCGGGCTATGGCTACGCCTTC. Encoded protein: CASSLAGAGYGYAF.

In regard to this clonotype: A read error may produce the germline difference seen at one junction end. The chain carries TRBV20-1 and TRBJ2-7; D call uncertain. CDR1 is DFQATT and CDR2 is SNEGSKA in the germline V gene (reference sequence). This CDR3 region has 14 residues. The CDR3 protein is CSARSRASSYEQCF. The CDR3 bases are TGCAGTGCTAGATCCCGGGCGAGCTCCTACGAGCAGTGCTTC.

The CDR3 coding sequence is TGTGCCAGCAGCACCAGGGACGGCCGCACAGATACGCAGTATTTT. Amino acids: CASSTRDGRTDTQYF. The chain couples TRBV9 to TRBJ2-3; D tentatively reads TRBD1 or TRBD2 (5 bases each). This CDR3 contains 15 residues. Trimming cost V 4 bases and J 1 base, with 13 bases left between them. From germline, CDR1 is SGDLS and CDR2 YYNGEE.

This clonotype was observed many times. The chain recombines TRBV12-3 or TRBV12-4 with TRBJ1-6; no clear D gene. The CDR3 contains 14 residues. Trimming shortened V by 1 base and J by 7 bases, and 8 bases separated the two germline ends. The CDR3 nucleotides are TGTGCCAGCAGTTTAGGCGGGAAAAATTCACCCCTCCACTTT. The encoded protein is CASSLGGKNSPLHF.

This clonotype showed up many times. The rearrangement joins TRBV7-9 to TRBJ1-1; D is uncertain. This CDR3 spans 14 amino acids. V lost 2 bases and J 4 bases, leaving 11 bases between the germline ends. Germline V gene sequence: CDR1 SEHNR, CDR2 FQNEAQ (reference sequence). CDR3 DNA: TGTGCCAGCAGCTTAAGTCACGGCGGCACTGAAGCTTTCTTT. It encodes CASSLSHGGTEAFF. Supplemented by reference TRBV7-9 and TRBJ1-1, the full variable domain reads DTGVSQNPRHKITKRGQNVTFRCDPISEHNRLYWYRQTLGQGPEFLTYFQNEAQLEKSRLLSDRFSAERPKGSFSTLEIQRTEQGDSAMYLCASSLSHGGTEAFFGQGTRLTVV.

J is TRBJ1-1 and V is TRBV5-1; 10 nucleotides agree with TRBD1. CDR1 and CDR2 (germline): SGHRS, YFSETQ. The CDR3 loop spans 13 amino acids. The junction had 4 bases not matched to a gene; V was cut back by 4 bases and J by 7 bases. The CDR3: CASSKDRGFEAFF. The CDR3 region has the DNA TGCGCCAGCAGCAAGGACAGGGGGTTTGAAGCTTTCTTT.